A single T cell receptor (beta chain) is shown here with its context. Its antigen is unknown. There are no base qualities to consult, and no much larger clone falls within one base. The immunoSEQ Assay was used to sequence TCRbeta CDR3 regions. After extraction, genomic DNA underwent amplification by bias-controlled multiplex PCR, followed by high-throughput sequencing. For the original study's pipeline: To quantify the absolute abundance of every unique TCRbeta CDR3 region, sequences were collapsed and filtered. T cell fraction was estimated by normalizing TCRbeta template counts to usable DNA, which was measured by amplifying reference genes present in all nucleated cells. Repertoire TCRs were annotated as SARS-CoV-2-specific by exact matching of V gene, CDR3 amino acid sequence and J gene to a known reactive TCR set. The reference SARS-CoV-2 TCR set was derived from MIRA and filtered for enrichment in COVID-19-positive ImmuneCODE repertoires, a step that removed public or cross-reactive TCRs. Using the MIRA antigens, annotated TCRs were further analysed by specific ORF or by position within an ORF. Breadth was defined as annotated unique rearrangements over total unique productive rearrangements; depth was the summed frequency of those rearrangements. Group comparisons of TCR breadth used two-sided Wilcoxon rank-sum tests. Entries here come from immuneACCESS through TCRdb and include only in-frame sequences with V and J called. Some clones fail to appear in such tables; in the studies checked, an unresolved V gene covers under half of the shortfall, and the cause of the remainder is unknown. That table furnishes V, J and clone size, whereas the DNA furnished D and trimming. The sample records about 480,000 clones, 70% to 90% of which are singletons. 9.5% to 15% of the sample is in the top ten clones.

The source of the sample is a study of Ad26.COV2.S vaccination and SARS-CoV-2 variants (dated by TCRdb to the early 2020s). For context, the study as a whole: Donors in the vaccine arm were drawn from COV1001, a phase I-IIa trial of Ad26.COV2.S in healthy adults that was multicentre, randomized, double-blind and placebo-controlled. Ad26.COV2.S was administered intramuscularly at a dose of 5x10^10 or 1x10^11 viral particles, either as one shot or as two shots given 56 days apart. The specificity and breadth of SARS-CoV-2-reactive T cell receptors after Ad26.COV2.S vaccination were assessed by TCRbeta repertoire sequencing. A total of some 30 samples were included in the TCR-sequenced set, comprising some 20 Ad26.COV2.S vaccine recipients, 5 placebo recipients and 8 SARS-CoV-2 convalescent individuals. Participants in the trial were split at random into five groups of five each, receiving low-dose or high-dose Ad26.COV2.S once or twice, or else placebo on both occasions. Investigators remained blinded to trial group allocation during experiments and outcome assessment.

V loses 5 bases, J loses 0 bases, and the germline ends lie 17 bases apart. The cysteine opens and the phenylalanine closes a CDR3 of 17 amino acids. The only DNA kept is the CDR3, 51 bases in frame from the first base. Based on the germline V gene, the CDR1 and CDR2 sequences are SGHAT and FQNNGV. Study-level results and caveats: Vaccine and placebo recipients had comparable non-spike TCR breadth, which fits with the vaccine containing only spike. The authors noted that the TCR breadth and depth analyses may have underestimated total T cell responses. Comparing responses between vaccine doses or regimens was not something the study was powered to do. After vaccination, spike-specific CD8+ and CD4+ T cell responses were reported to show substantial breadth. Compared with placebo recipients, Ad26.COV2.S recipients showed higher spike-specific TCR breadth (P = 0.0014).

The meaning of the sample's treatment or condition label: some 19 received Ad26.COV2.S at low or high dose, single or two shots; about 5 received placebo; per-sample allocation not given. Repertoires of vaccine and placebo recipients were sequenced from samples taken on day 63 after the first injection. Between 29 July and 7 August 2020, Cohort 1b enrolled about 27 adults aged 18-55 years at one site in Boston, USA. As a vaccine, Ad26.COV2.S was a replication-incompetent adenovirus type 26 vector that expressed a prefusion-stabilized SARS-CoV-2 spike protein derived from the original Wuhan strain.

This clonotype was sampled from a person aged 18-60 years who received the Ad26.COV2.S COVID-19 vaccine or a placebo. The chain was built from TRBV11-2 and TRBJ1-3; the D gene remains uncertain. The material sequenced was peripheral blood, taken in a trial of Ad26.COV2.S vaccine versus placebo. The bases are TGTGCCAGCAGCCCTGGTGGTGTCACAAGCTCTGGAAACACCATATATTTT. It codes for CASSPGGVTSSGNTIYF. The full variable domain, completed from the reference TRBV11-2 and TRBJ1-3 proteins outside the CDR3, reads EAGVAQSPRYKIIEKRQSVAFWCNPISGHATLYWYQQILGQGPKLLIQFQNNGVVDDSQLPKDRFSAERLKGVDSTLKIQPAKLEDSAVYLCASSPGGVTSSGNTIYFGEGSWLTVV.